Listed here is a single T cell receptor beta chain. Under the authors' procedure: Nucleated cell counts were estimated from reference gene primer amplification. Only in-frame clones appear in the TCRdb table, and some are missing; sequencing was by immunoSEQ multiplex PCR. The D gene and trimming were derived from the DNA, and the V and J assignments and clone size from that table. Of about 120,000 clones in the sample, 87% were seen once. Germline-derived CDR1 and CDR2 are LGHDT and YNNKEL (reference sequence). The CDR3 consists of 14 residues. Trimming stripped 1 base from V and 4 bases from J, with 10 bases between. The source of the sample is a study of blood T cell repertoires in COVID-19. Study-level information: The origin of the acute and convalescent COVID-19 samples was the United States, Italy and Spain. From T cells, B-cell-depleted T cells, or PBMCs came the material, which was cDNA or gDNA.

The source is a woman between 50 and 59 years old with acute or convalescent COVID-19. The rearrangement joins TRBV3-1 (or the pseudogene TRBV3-2) to TRBJ1-2; possibly TRBD1 for D (6 bases). Input material: peripheral blood. The CDR3 here is CASSQGVGGYGYTF. The CDR3 DNA is TGTGCCAGCAGCCAAGGGGTAGGGGGCTATGGCTACACCTTC.